This T cell receptor beta chain stems from a study of T cells in localized non-small cell lung cancer. V dropped 0 bases and J dropped 5; count of bases not matched to a gene: 4. The CDR3 spans 15 residues. The germline CDR1 and CDR2 sequences are SGHRS and YFSETQ. With respect to this clone: What it binds is not known.

Findings and caveats of the study: A median about 50 of the top 100 tumor clones appeared in adjacent lung.

Libraries were prepared by immunoSEQ multiplex PCR; TCRdb keeps only in-frame clonotypes and omits some of them. Among 1,000 or so clones listed, 20% to 25% were seen once. The chain combines TRBV5-1 with TRBJ2-5, with TRBD1 matching 10 bases. The starting material was normal lung tissue next to the tumor, obtained before any cancer treatment. This clonotype was obtained from a man aged 40 to 70 with stage I lung adenocarcinoma. CDR3 residues: CASSLVGQGRETQYF. The CDR3 nucleotides read TGCGCCAGCAGCTTGGTGGGACAGGGGAGGGAGACCCAGTACTTC.